The 14 T cell receptor beta chains below were found in one sample sequenced in a study of T cells in Graves' hyperthyroidism and ophthalmopathy. RNA transcripts provided the source from which TCR beta CDR3 regions were amplified. RT-PCR in the first round (using the HTBI primer set) targeted the TCR CDR3. TCRdb reprocessed the multiplex PCR reads with MiXCR, giving one entry per CDR3 protein. The table shows a few hundred thousand distinct CDR3 sequences, with about 15% occurring only once. Sequencing used blood. These receptors came from a woman aged 25-40 years with Graves' hyperthyroidism that later progressed to Graves' ophthalmopathy.

The chain joins TRBV15 to TRBJ2-7, with TRBD1 matching 11 bases. Germline V lookup: CDR1 LNHNV, CDR2 YYDKDF (reference sequence). The CDR3 contains 14 residues. Trimming at V came to 4 bases and at J to 5 bases, leaving 4 bases not matched to a gene. CDR3 sequence reads: CATSKDRGLNEQYF. The CDR3, as DNA: TGTGCCACCAGCAAGGACAGGGGGCTAAACGAGCAGTACTTC.

This clonotype was detected ten times or more. The chain has TRBV10-3 and TRBJ1-3, with a weak D call TRBD1 (6 bases). Per the germline V gene, CDR1 is ENHRY and CDR2 is SYGVKD. Trimming pared 2 bases from V and 5 bases from J, leaving 16 bases between. CDR3 length: 16 residues. As DNA, the CDR3 is TGTGCCATCAGTGAGACCGAGAGGGGGATAAGAAACACCATATATTTT. It specifies CAISETERGIRNTIYF.

This clonotype was recorded a few times. The gene calls are TRBV25-1 and TRBJ1-2; 12 nucleotides line up with TRBD1. The ends lost 1 base at V and 4 bases at J; junction bases unmatched: 10. This CDR3 spans 18 amino acids. CDR1 and CDR2 from the germline V gene are MGHDK and SYGVNS. CDR3 sequence: CASSEFGGTGGAGYGYTF. CDR3 nucleotide sequence: TGTGCCAGCAGTGAATTCGGGGGGACAGGGGGCGCCGGCTATGGCTACACCTTC.

This chain uses TRBV14 with TRBJ1-1; D is undetermined. CDR1 is SGHDN, CDR2 FVKESK, per germline. The CDR3 consists of 13 residues. V lost 4 bases, J lost 4 bases, and 10 bases lay in between. As DNA, the CDR3 is TGTGCCAGCAGCCCCATCATGACCACTGAAGCTTTCTTT. Encoded protein: CASSPIMTTEAFF.

This clonotype was counted ten times or more. This chain links TRBV20-1 with TRBJ1-1; a possible D gene is TRBD1 (5 bases). Germline assignment: CDR1 DFQATT and CDR2 SNEGSKA (reference sequence). The V end lost 3 bases, the J end lost 3 bases, and 14 bases lay between the germline ends. This CDR3 region has 14 residues. Written as DNA, the CDR3 is TGCAGTGCTAGGGGTGTGGGAGGGGACACTGAAGCTTTCTTT. Translated: CSARGVGGDTEAFF.

This clonotype appeared once. This is likely a read error, given that the CDR3 carries no conserved phenylalanine or tryptophan at its end. The chain couples TRBV19 to TRBJ1-5; 8 nucleotides line up with TRBD1. V trimming: 4 bases; J trimming: 3 bases; junction bases outside the gene matches: 8. Germline V lookup: CDR1 LNHDA, CDR2 SQIVND (reference sequence). The CDR3 loop spans 16 amino acids. The CDR3 DNA follows: TGTGCCAGTAGTACAGTGGGACAGGCGCTCAATCAGCCCCAGCATGTT. This sequence encodes CASSTVGQALNQPQHV.

V gene TRBV7-2 combines with J gene TRBJ2-2, with D possibly called TRBD1 or TRBD2 (6 bases each). This CDR3 is built from 16 residues. Germline V lookup: CDR1 SGHTA, CDR2 FQGNSA. Trimming removed 6 bases at V and 0 bases at J, with 14 bases between. CDR3 sequence reads: CASRPPGAPNTGELFF. In DNA, the CDR3 is TGTGCCAGCAGACCCCCGGGGGCTCCGAACACCGGGGAGCTGTTTTTT.

This clonotype was recorded many times. The V call is TRBV20-1, the J call TRBJ2-1, with D perhaps matching TRBD1 (7 bases). Germline CDR1 is DFQATT and CDR2 is SNEGSKA (reference sequence). This CDR3 comprises 14 residues. Trimming removed 5 bases from V and 7 bases from J, with 18 bases in between. CDR3 DNA sequence: TGCAGTGCTGGCGTTCAGGGGGGCACGAATGAGCAGTTCTTC. The encoded protein is CSAGVQGGTNEQFF.

This clonotype was observed a few times. J is TRBJ2-1 and V is TRBV12-3 or TRBV12-4; 8 bases agree with TRBD2. The CDR3 runs to 17 residues. Trimming cost V 4 bases and J 0 bases; bases outside gene matches: 8. In DNA, the CDR3 is TGTGCCAGCAGTTCGAAGGTAGCGGGGAGCTCCTACAATGAGCAGTTCTTC. Residues: CASSSKVAGSSYNEQFF.

This clonotype came up many times. The J gene is TRBJ2-2, the V gene TRBV7-3, with D possibly being TRBD1 (5 bases). Germline CDR1 and CDR2: SGHTA and FQGTGA. The CDR3 has 13 residues. Trimming took off 5 bases at V and 6 bases at J, with 10 bases between the two ends. The CDR3 loop reads CASSPVGPGELFF. The DNA of the CDR3 is TGTGCCAGCAGCCCGGTGGGGCCCGGGGAGCTGTTTTTT.

In this sample, this clonotype turned up many times. This chain links TRBV10-3 with TRBJ1-5; D perhaps matches TRBD1 (6 bases). Trimming cost V 5 bases and J 0 bases, with 11 bases left between them. The CDR3 has 15 amino acids. CDR1 is ENHRY and CDR2 is SYGVKD in the germline V gene. This CDR3 reads CAISREDSSNQPQHF. Here the CDR3 DNA reads TGTGCCATCAGTAGAGAGGACAGTAGCAATCAGCCCCAGCATTTT.

Here the CDR3 reads CASSLEVQRGHEQFF. The CDR3 DNA reads as TGTGCCAGCAGCTTAGAAGTCCAGCGCGGGCATGAGCAGTTCTTC. V and J are TRBV7-9 and TRBJ2-1; weak D call: TRBD2 (5 bases). Germline lookup yields CDR1 SEHNR and CDR2 FQNEAQ (reference sequence). Trimming took 1 base from V and 8 from J, leaving 15 bases between them. The CDR3 runs to 15 residues.

This clonotype was seen ten or more times. CDR3 loop: CASSLAEGGPYEQYF. The CDR3 DNA sequence: TGCGCCAGCAGCTTGGCGGAGGGAGGGCCTTACGAGCAGTACTTC. The gene calls are TRBV5-1 and TRBJ2-7; 7 nucleotides agree with TRBD2. The V segment lost 0 bases and the J segment 4 bases; nucleotides outside the gene matches: 7. The CDR3 extends over 15 amino acids. CDR1 is SGHRS, CDR2 YFSETQ, per germline.

The sample holds a few counts of this clonotype. J is TRBJ2-1 and V is TRBV10-1, with TRBD1 identical over 10 bases. The V gene end was trimmed by 7 bases and the J gene end by 8 bases; junction bases not matched to a gene: 5. This CDR3 comprises 13 residues. Per the germline V gene, CDR1 is WNHNN and CDR2 is SYGVQD (reference sequence). CDR3 DNA sequence: TGCGCCAGCAACCGGGACAGGGGCTATGAGCAGTTCTTC. Translation: CASNRDRGYEQFF.